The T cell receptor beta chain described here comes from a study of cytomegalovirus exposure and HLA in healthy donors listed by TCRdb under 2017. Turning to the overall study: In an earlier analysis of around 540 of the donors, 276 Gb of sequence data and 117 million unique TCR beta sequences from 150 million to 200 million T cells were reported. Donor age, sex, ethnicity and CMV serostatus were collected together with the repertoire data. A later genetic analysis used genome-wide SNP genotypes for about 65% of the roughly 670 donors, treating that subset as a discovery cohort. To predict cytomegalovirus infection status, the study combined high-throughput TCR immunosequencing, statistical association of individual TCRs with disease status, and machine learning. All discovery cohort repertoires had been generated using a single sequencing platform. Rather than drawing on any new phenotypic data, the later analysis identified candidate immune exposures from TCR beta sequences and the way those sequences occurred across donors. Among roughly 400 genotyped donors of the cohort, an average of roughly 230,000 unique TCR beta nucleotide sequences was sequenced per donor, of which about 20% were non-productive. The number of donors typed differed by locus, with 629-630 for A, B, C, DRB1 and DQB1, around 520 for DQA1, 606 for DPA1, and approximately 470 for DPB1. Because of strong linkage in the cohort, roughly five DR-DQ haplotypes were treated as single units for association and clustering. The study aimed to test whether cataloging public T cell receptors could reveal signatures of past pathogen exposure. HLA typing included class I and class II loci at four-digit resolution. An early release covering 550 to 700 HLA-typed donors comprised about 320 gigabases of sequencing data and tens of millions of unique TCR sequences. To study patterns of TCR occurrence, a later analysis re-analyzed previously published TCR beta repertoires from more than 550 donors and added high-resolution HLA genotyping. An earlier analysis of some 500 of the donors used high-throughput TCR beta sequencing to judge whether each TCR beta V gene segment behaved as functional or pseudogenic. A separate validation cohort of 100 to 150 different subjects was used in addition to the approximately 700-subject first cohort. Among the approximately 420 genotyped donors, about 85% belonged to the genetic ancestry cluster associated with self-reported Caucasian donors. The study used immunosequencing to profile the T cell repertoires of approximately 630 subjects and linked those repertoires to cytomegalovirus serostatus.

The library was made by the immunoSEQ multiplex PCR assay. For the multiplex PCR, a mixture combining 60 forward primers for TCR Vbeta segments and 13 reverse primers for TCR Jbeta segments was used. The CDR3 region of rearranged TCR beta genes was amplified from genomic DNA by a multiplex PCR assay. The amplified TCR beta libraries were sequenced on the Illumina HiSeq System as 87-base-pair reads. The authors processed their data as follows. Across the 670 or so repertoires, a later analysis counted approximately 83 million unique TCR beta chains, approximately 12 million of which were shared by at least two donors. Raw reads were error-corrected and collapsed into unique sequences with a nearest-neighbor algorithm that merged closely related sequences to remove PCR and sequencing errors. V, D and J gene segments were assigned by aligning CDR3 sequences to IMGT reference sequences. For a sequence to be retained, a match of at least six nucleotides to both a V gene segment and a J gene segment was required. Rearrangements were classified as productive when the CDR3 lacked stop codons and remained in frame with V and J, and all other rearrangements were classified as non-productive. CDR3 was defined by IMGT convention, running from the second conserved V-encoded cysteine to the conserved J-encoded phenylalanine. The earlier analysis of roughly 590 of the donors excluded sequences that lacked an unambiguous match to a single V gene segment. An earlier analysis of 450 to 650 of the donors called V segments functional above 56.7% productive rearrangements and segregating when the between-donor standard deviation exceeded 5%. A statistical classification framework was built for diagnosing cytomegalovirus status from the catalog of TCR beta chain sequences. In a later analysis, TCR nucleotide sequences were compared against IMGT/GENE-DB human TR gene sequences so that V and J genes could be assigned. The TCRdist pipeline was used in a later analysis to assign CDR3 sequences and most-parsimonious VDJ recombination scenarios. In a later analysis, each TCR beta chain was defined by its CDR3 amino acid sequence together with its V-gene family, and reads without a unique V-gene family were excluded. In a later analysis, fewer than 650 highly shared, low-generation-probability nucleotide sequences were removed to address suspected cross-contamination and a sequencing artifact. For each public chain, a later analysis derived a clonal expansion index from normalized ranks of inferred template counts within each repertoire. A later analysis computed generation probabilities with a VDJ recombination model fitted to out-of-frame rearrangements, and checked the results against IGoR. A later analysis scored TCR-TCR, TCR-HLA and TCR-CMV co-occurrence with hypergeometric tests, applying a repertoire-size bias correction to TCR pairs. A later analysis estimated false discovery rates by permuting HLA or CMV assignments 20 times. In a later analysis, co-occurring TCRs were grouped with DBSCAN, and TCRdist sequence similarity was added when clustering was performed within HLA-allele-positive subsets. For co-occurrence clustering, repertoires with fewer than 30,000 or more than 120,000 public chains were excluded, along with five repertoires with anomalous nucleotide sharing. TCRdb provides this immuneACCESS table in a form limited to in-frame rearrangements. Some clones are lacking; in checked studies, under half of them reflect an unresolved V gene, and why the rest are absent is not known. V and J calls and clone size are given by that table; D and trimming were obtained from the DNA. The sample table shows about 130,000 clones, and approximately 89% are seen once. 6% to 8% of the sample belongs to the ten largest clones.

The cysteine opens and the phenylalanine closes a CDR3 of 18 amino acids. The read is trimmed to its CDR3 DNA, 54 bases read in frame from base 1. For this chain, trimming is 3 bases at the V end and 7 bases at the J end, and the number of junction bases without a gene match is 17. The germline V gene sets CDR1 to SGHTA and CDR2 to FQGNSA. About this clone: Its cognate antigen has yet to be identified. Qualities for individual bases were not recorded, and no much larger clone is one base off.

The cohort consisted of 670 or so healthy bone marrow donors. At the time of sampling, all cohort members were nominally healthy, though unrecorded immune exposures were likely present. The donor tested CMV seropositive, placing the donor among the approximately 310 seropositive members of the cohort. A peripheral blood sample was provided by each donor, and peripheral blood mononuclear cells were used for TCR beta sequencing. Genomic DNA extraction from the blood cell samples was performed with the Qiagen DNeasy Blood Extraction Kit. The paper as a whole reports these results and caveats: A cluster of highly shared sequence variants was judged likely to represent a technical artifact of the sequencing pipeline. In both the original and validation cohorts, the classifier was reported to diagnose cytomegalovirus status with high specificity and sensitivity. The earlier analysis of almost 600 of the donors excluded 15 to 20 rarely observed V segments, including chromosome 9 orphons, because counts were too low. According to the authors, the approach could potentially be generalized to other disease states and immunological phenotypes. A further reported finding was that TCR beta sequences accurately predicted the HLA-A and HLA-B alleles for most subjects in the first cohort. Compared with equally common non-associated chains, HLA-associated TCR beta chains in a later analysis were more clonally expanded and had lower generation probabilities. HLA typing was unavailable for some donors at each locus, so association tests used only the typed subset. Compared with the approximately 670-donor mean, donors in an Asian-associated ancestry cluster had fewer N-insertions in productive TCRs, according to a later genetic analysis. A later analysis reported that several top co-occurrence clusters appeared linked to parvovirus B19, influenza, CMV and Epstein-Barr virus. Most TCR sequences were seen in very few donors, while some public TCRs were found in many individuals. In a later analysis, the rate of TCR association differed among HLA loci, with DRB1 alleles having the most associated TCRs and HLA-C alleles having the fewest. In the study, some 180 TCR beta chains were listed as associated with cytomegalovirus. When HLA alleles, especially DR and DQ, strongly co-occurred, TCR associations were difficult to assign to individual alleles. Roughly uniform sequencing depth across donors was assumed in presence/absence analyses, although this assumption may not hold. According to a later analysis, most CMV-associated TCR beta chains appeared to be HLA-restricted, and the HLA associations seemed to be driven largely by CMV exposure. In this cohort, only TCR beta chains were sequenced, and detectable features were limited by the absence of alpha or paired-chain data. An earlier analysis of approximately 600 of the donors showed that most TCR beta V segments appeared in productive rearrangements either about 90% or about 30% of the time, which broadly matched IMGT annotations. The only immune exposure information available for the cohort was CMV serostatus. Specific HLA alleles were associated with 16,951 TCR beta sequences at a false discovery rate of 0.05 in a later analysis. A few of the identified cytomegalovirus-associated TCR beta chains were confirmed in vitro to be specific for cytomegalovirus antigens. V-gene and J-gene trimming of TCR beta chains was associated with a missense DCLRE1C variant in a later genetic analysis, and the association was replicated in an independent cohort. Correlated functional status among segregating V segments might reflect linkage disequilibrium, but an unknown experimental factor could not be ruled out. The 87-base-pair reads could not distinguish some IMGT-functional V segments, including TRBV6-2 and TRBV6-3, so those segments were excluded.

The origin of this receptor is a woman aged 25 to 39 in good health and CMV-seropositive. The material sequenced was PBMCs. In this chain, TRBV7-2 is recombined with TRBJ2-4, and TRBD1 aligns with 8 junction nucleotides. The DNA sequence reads TGTGCCAGCAGCTTCACAGCTGCCGGACAGGGAACGTACAACATTCAGTACTTC. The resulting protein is CASSFTAAGQGTYNIQYF.